These 22 T cell receptor beta chains came from one sample sequenced in a study of post-analysis software for immune sequencing data. Unique molecular identifiers featured in each of the TCR beta cDNA libraries. TCRdb re-analysed the PCR reads in MiXCR, keeping a single row per CDR3 protein. This table has some 690,000 distinct CDR3 sequences, roughly 30% appearing once. General observations from the study: With TRBV5-6, TRBV5-1 and TRBV20-1 included, about five TRBV segments were more frequent in patients than in controls.

These receptors have no identified antigens. The sequencing input was blood. These receptors came from a girl aged 10 to 17 with multiple sclerosis.

The chain employs TRBV20-1 and TRBJ2-3; 7 bases fit TRBD1. The ends lost 2 bases at V and 2 bases at J; junction bases unmatched: 7. CDR1 is DFQATT and CDR2 is SNEGSKA in the germline V gene (reference sequence). The CDR3 is 15 amino acids. The CDR3 region has the DNA TGCAGTGCTAGATTCCGACAGGGCCTCACAGATACGCAGTATTTT. It encodes CSARFRQGLTDTQYF.

The chain employs TRBV20-1 and TRBJ1-2; 9 nucleotides agree with TRBD1. Trimming took 5 bases from V and 13 from J; bases not matched to a gene: 5. Per germline, CDR1 DFQATT and CDR2 SNEGSKA (reference sequence). The CDR3 totals 10 residues. CDR3 in amino acids: CSALQGAVTF. The CDR3 DNA follows: TGCAGTGCTCTACAGGGGGCGGTCACCTTC.

The chain joins TRBV27 to TRBJ2-1; TRBD2 matches 12 bases. This CDR3 is built from 18 residues. Looked up from germline, CDR1 is MNHEY and CDR2 is SMNVEV (reference sequence). V shed 7 bases, J shed 2 bases, and the junction held 12 bases outside the gene matches. Here the CDR3 DNA reads TGTGCCAGCATTGGGGTGAACCCTAGCGGGAGGGCCTACAATGAGCAGTTCTTC. This gives the protein CASIGVNPSGRAYNEQFF.

The chain joins TRBV28 to TRBJ1-5, with D perhaps TRBD1 (5 bases). Trimming stripped 7 bases from V and 12 bases from J, with 16 bases between. CDR1 is MDHEN and CDR2 is SYDVKM in the germline V gene. CDR3 size: 12 residues. CDR3 DNA: TGTGCCAGCAAAACGGGCGGGGCGGGCCAGCATTTT. Translated, it gives CASKTGGAGQHF.

The J gene is TRBJ2-3, the V gene TRBV5-1; 7 nucleotides line up with TRBD2. CDR3 length: 18 residues. V dropped 4 bases and J dropped 4; count of bases not matched to a gene: 18. Germline CDR1 SGHRS, CDR2 YFSETQ. As DNA, the CDR3 is TGCGCCAGCAGCCTGCAGGGCGGGCGGGAGAGTCGACCAGATACGCAGTATTTT. It translates to CASSLQGGRESRPDTQYF.

As regards this clonotype: Compared with germline, one end of the junction differs, possibly owing to a read error. The rearrangement uses TRBV6-6 and TRBJ2-2; D might be TRBD2 (5 bases). CDR1 is MNHNY and CDR2 is SVGAGI in the germline V gene (reference sequence). This CDR3 contains 15 residues. DNA of the CDR3: TGTGCCAGCAGCCTGACGCAGGCGAACACCGGGGAGCTCTTTTTT. Translating gives CASSLTQANTGELFF.

The chain has TRBV15 and TRBJ2-7, with a tentative D call TRBD2 (6 bases). There are 15 residues in the CDR3. V gave up 3 bases and J gave up 10 bases, with 22 bases separating them. The germline V gene encodes CDR1 LNHNV and CDR2 YYDKDF (reference sequence). The CDR3 sequence: CATSSGGNSYNDQYF. The CDR3 bases are TGTGCCACCAGCAGCGGCGGGAACTCCTACAATGACCAGTACTTC.

V is TRBV29-1 and J is TRBJ1-5; D is possibly TRBD1 (5 bases). CDR1 is SQVTM and CDR2 is ANQGSEA in the germline V gene. Trimming stripped 4 bases from V and 5 bases from J, with 9 bases between. The CDR3 is made up of 12 amino acids. CDR3 in amino acids: CSVGQHDQPQHF. CDR3 nucleotide sequence: TGCAGCGTTGGACAGCACGATCAGCCCCAGCATTTT.

This chain connects TRBV20-1 to TRBJ2-1; no reliable D call. This CDR3 contains 14 residues. Trimming pared 6 bases from V and 3 bases from J, leaving 15 bases between. Germline assignment: CDR1 DFQATT and CDR2 SNEGSKA (reference sequence). The CDR3 DNA reads TGCAGTGCAGAACGACCAGTGATCTACAATGAGCAGTTCTTC. Translation gives CSAERPVIYNEQFF.

This clonotype showed up just a few times. This chain links TRBV5-1 with TRBJ2-3, with TRBD2 identical over 11 bases. This CDR3 is built from 19 residues. CDR1 is SGHRS and CDR2 is YFSETQ in the germline V gene. Germline trimming cut 5 bases from V and 1 base from J; bases unmatched to any gene: 15. CDR3 amino acids: CASRLLAGVGQWGTDTQYF. The CDR3 region has the DNA TGCGCCAGCAGACTACTAGCGGGAGTTGGCCAATGGGGCACAGATACGCAGTATTTT.

V gene TRBV20-1 combines with J gene TRBJ2-1, with 7 bases matching TRBD2. CDR1 and CDR2 (germline): DFQATT, SNEGSKA (reference sequence). V shed 3 bases, J shed 0 bases, and the junction held 5 bases outside the gene matches. The CDR3 sequence is 15 residues long. This CDR3 reads CSARKLASSYNEQFF. In nucleotides, the CDR3 is TGCAGTGCTAGGAAACTAGCGAGCTCCTACAATGAGCAGTTCTTC.

This clonotype has just a few counts. This chain connects TRBV10-3 to TRBJ2-5; 8 nucleotides agree with TRBD2. The CDR3 contains 16 residues. Trimming removed 2 bases from V and 0 bases from J; junction bases left unmatched: 5. CDR1 ENHRY and CDR2 SYGVKD come from the germline V gene. The chain's CDR3 is CAISEESGGHQETQYF. The CDR3 DNA reads TGTGCCATCAGTGAGGAAAGCGGGGGCCACCAAGAGACCCAGTACTTC.

The gene calls are TRBV5-1 and TRBJ2-7, with D perhaps TRBD1 or TRBD2 (5 bases each). Germline CDR1 reads SGHRS; CDR2 reads YFSETQ. The CDR3 runs to 13 residues. Trimming pared 1 base from V and 6 bases from J, leaving 11 bases between. CDR3 sequence: CASSLRGAGEQYF. The CDR3 coding sequence is TGCGCCAGCAGCTTGAGAGGGGCAGGCGAGCAGTACTTC.

V is TRBV27 and J is TRBJ2-3, with 7 nucleotides matching TRBD1. V gave up 6 bases and J gave up 4 bases; unmatched junction bases: 4. There are 13 residues in the CDR3. Germline CDR1 reads MNHEY; CDR2 reads SMNVEV (reference sequence). The CDR3 reads CASSRQGPDTQYF. CDR3 coding DNA: TGTGCCAGCAGCAGACAGGGTCCAGATACGCAGTATTTT.

This clonotype turned up a few times. The chain joins TRBV20-1 to TRBJ2-3, with no clear D. The germline CDR1 and CDR2 sequences are DFQATT and SNEGSKA (reference sequence). The V end was cut by 3 bases, the J end by 2 bases, with 15 bases between. The CDR3 is 15 residues long. The CDR3 loop is CSASVLGRNTDTQYF. DNA for the CDR3: TGCAGTGCTAGTGTATTGGGCAGAAACACAGATACGCAGTATTTT.

This rearrangement joins TRBV5-1 to TRBJ2-5, with D perhaps being TRBD1 or TRBD2 (5 bases each). Trimming shortened V by 0 bases and J by 1 base, and 10 bases separated the two germline ends. Germline CDR1 is SGHRS and CDR2 is YFSETQ. The CDR3 sequence is 15 residues long. The CDR3 protein is CASSLGFGTQETQYF. CDR3 nucleotides: TGCGCCAGCAGCTTGGGGTTCGGGACCCAAGAGACCCAGTACTTC.

In the case of this clonotype: A much larger clone lies a single base off, so this may be a read error. The chain couples TRBV6-5 to TRBJ1-5; TRBD1 agrees at 7 bases. Germline V lookup: CDR1 MNHEY, CDR2 SVGAGI. The CDR3 is 14 residues long. In DNA, the CDR3 is TGTGCCAGCAGTTCCCCAGGGGGACATCAGCCCCGGCATTTT. It translates to CASSSPGGHQPRHF.

This clonotype was seen a few times. V and J are TRBV7-2 and TRBJ1-5, with D hard to call. The length of the CDR3 is 15 residues. Germline V gene sequence: CDR1 SGHTA, CDR2 FQGNSA. Trimming removed 0 bases at V and 6 bases at J, with 12 bases between. The CDR3 nucleotides are TGTGCCAGCAGCTTAGCGCTTGGAGGGAGTCAGCCCCAGCATTTT. Protein: CASSLALGGSQPQHF.

This clonotype was observed a few times. This chain joins TRBV7-9 and TRBJ1-1, with D hard to call. This CDR3 spans 12 amino acids. Germline CDR1 SEHNR, CDR2 FQNEAQ (reference sequence). The V end lost 4 bases, the J end lost 5 bases, and 8 bases lay between the germline ends. CDR3 sequence reads: CASSSTETEAFF. The CDR3 region has the DNA TGTGCCAGCAGCTCCACGGAAACTGAAGCTTTCTTT.

J is TRBJ2-7 and V is TRBV6-2 or TRBV6-3; D is undetermined. The CDR3 is made up of 12 amino acids. V lost 8 bases and J 5 bases, leaving 13 bases between the germline ends. The germline V gene has CDR1 MNHEY and CDR2 SVGEGT. CDR3 in amino acids: CASGQRSHEQYF. In nucleotides, the CDR3 is TGTGCCAGCGGGCAGAGGAGCCACGAGCAGTACTTC.

The V gene is TRBV28, the J gene TRBJ2-5, with D perhaps matching TRBD2 (7 bases). The DNA end is a closer match to TRBJ2-7, so the J assignment may be wrong. CDR1 and CDR2 from the germline V gene are MDHEN and SYDVKM. The length of the CDR3 is 14 residues. The DNA for the CDR3 is TGTGCCAGCAGGGCCCTCGGGGGGCCCCACGAGCAGTACTTC. Encoded protein: CASRALGGPHEQYF.

There are a few counts of this clonotype. The genes are TRBV6-2 or TRBV6-3 and TRBJ2-7; TRBD2 aligns across 7 bases. CDR3 length equals 16 residues. Germline CDR1 MNHEY, CDR2 SVGEGT. V lost 2 bases and J lost 3; bases outside the gene matches: 10. This chain's CDR3 is CASSYRTGAGIYEQYF. DNA for the CDR3: TGTGCCAGCAGTTACCGGACTGGAGCGGGGATCTACGAGCAGTACTTC.